The 25 T cell receptor beta chains presented below share a single source sample, sequenced in a study of tumor and adjacent non-tumor tissue in lung cancer. The template was RNA from unsorted bulk tissue. TCRbeta libraries were built with three rounds of nested PCR, modified from ARM-PCR. Using its own MiXCR run on the multiplex PCR reads, TCRdb lists one record per CDR3 protein. This sample carries more than 85,000 distinct CDR3 sequences, under 90% of them seen once, and the ten largest clones take more than 20%. The sequenced material came from lung tumor tissue. The receptor source for this set is a man in his 70s with non-small cell lung cancer.

Concerning this clonotype itself: A read error may explain this, as a much larger clone is one base away. The chain combines TRBV10-3 with TRBJ1-3, with TRBD1 identical over 10 bases. Germline V CDR1 and CDR2: ENHRY, SYGVKD. The CDR3 sequence is 16 residues long. CDR3 coding DNA: TGTGCCATCAGTGTGCGACAGGGGGCTTCTGGAAACACCATATCTTTT. Its protein is CAISVRQGASGNTISF.

The chain carries TRBV2 and TRBJ1-2; a possible D gene is TRBD1 (6 bases). V lost 6 bases to trimming and J lost 8 bases, with 19 bases between them. There are 14 residues in the CDR3. CDR1 and CDR2 (germline): SNHLY, FYNNEI. CDR3 region: CASSLQGQVYGYTF. The CDR3 bases are TGTGCCAGCAGCCTACAGGGTCAGGTTTACGGCTACACCTTC.

The chain combines TRBV6-1 with TRBJ2-1; 12 nucleotides match TRBD2. The length of the CDR3 is 15 residues. The V gene's germline CDR1 is MNHNS and CDR2 SASEGT. Trimming removed 9 bases from V and 4 bases from J; junction bases left unmatched: 7. CDR3: CASNRLAGEYNEQFF. CDR3 DNA sequence: TGTGCCAGTAATAGACTAGCGGGGGAATACAATGAGCAGTTCTTC.

For this clonotype: Germline and junction disagree at one end, which may indicate a read error. The V gene is TRBV6-6, the J gene TRBJ1-5; D unresolved. Germline CDR1 MNHNY, CDR2 SVGAGI (reference sequence). CDR3 length: 16 amino acids. DNA of the CDR3: TGTGCCAGCGCCTGGGCAAGCGAGTTTAGCAATCAGCCCCAGCAGTTT. It is translated as CASAWASEFSNQPQQF.

V is TRBV21-1 and J is TRBJ2-1; TRBD1, as called in the table, went unchecked against the DNA. TRBV21-1 constitutes a pseudogene. The CDR3 consists of 17 residues. Here the CDR3 DNA reads TGTGCCAGCAGCAAATCCTCCAATTCCCCCTCGGGCAATGAGCAGTTTTTC. This translates into CASSKSSNSPSGNEQFF.

To note about this clonotype: Relative to the germline gene, one junction end is altered; a read error may explain this. The rearrangement uses TRBV11-2 and TRBJ2-1; no clear D. CDR3 length equals 17 residues. CDR1 and CDR2 from the germline V gene are SGHAT and FQNNGV. DNA for the CDR3: TGTGCCAGCAGCTTTACCCCACTGAGAAGCTCCTACAATGAGCAGTTATTC. Its protein product is CASSFTPLRSSYNEQLF. Full variable domain (remainder filled in from reference TRBV11-2 and TRBJ2-1): EAGVAQSPRYKIIEKRQSVAFWCNPISGHATLYWYQQILGQGPKLLIQFQNNGVVDDSQLPKDRFSAERLKGVDSTLKIQPAKLEDSAVYLCASSFTPLRSSYNEQLFGPGTRLTVL.

This clonotype is a singleton in its sample. At one end, the junction sequence differs from germline, possibly due to a read error. The rearrangement joins TRBV10-1 to TRBJ2-3; D uncertain. The CDR3 is 14 residues long. Germline V CDR1 and CDR2: WNHNN, SYGVQD (reference sequence). The CDR3 protein is CTSSLMRFTDTQYF. CDR3 nucleotide sequence: TGCACCAGCAGTTTGATGAGGTTCACAGATACGCAATATTTT.

The chain recombines TRBV6-1 with TRBJ1-5, with D possibly being TRBD1 (6 bases). The CDR3 spans 14 residues. From germline, CDR1 is MNHNS and CDR2 SASEGT. V was cut by 9 bases and J by 4 bases, with 16 bases left in between. DNA for the CDR3: TGTGCCAGTCATGTCAGGGGATTTAATCAGCCCCAGCATTTT. It is translated as CASHVRGFNQPQHF.

Remarks on this clonotype: Germline and junction disagree at one end, which may indicate a read error. V is TRBV5-6 and J is TRBJ2-1; no definite D call. The CDR3 is made up of 16 amino acids. Looked up from germline, CDR1 is SGHDT and CDR2 is YYEEEE. The DNA of the CDR3 is TGTGCCAGCAGCTTGGGATTCCAGGCTTCCTACAATGAGCAGTTCTTT. It codes for CASSLGFQASYNEQFF.

As concerns this clonotype: The CDR3 carries no conserved terminal phenylalanine or tryptophan, so it likely arises from a read error. The DNA is left out, because the CDR3 cannot be placed on it with certainty; the CDR3 is given as TCRdb lists it. This chain links TRBV29-1 with TRBJ2-5. The CDR3 numbers 13 amino acids, ends counted. Looked up from germline, CDR1 is SQVTM and CDR2 is ANQGSEA. The CDR3 loop is CSVANRFQETHYS.

This clonotype was detected only once. Since the CDR3 does not end with the conserved phenylalanine or tryptophan, this likely comes from a read error. CDR3 loop: CASSQGLAGSGSDTQYL. The CDR3 DNA follows: TGTGCCAGTAGCCAAGGGCTAGCGGGGTCGGGATCAGATACGCAGTATCTT. The chain recombines TRBV11-3 with TRBJ2-3, with 9 bases matching TRBD2. The germline gives CDR1 SGHNT, CDR2 YENEEA. CDR3 size: 17 residues. Trimming at V came to 9 bases and at J to 4 bases, leaving 17 bases not matched to a gene.

The chain is built from TRBV6-2 or TRBV6-3 and TRBJ2-3; possibly TRBD1 for D (5 bases). There are 15 residues in the CDR3. V lost 9 bases and J lost 2, with 18 bases in between. Germline values: CDR1 MNHEY, CDR2 SVGEGT. The CDR3 DNA reads as TGTGCCAGTATAACCCCCGAGACAGACACAGATACGCAGTATTTT. Amino acid sequence: CASITPETDTDTQYF.

The V gene is TRBV6-5, the J gene TRBJ2-1, with a weak D call TRBD2 (6 bases). V was trimmed by 2 bases and J by 6 bases, leaving 8 bases between them. The CDR3 loop spans 13 amino acids. The germline V gene encodes CDR1 MNHEY and CDR2 SVGAGI. In DNA, the CDR3 is TGTGCCAGCAGTTACGGGGGGATCAATGAGCAGTTCTTC. Translating it yields CASSYGGINEQFF.

Comment on this clonotype: The conserved final phenylalanine or tryptophan is absent from the CDR3, which likely points to a read error. The gene calls are TRBV5-6 and TRBJ2-7; D unclear. The CDR3 is made up of 13 amino acids. Germline lookup yields CDR1 SGHDT and CDR2 YYEEEE. The CDR3 DNA follows: TGTGCCAGTAGCTTGGCGCGTCTCTACGAGCAGTACTTA. Translating gives CASSLARLYEQYL.

This clonotype was counted once. V gene TRBV11-2 combines with J gene TRBJ1-6, with TRBD1 as a possible D gene (5 bases). The germline V gene encodes CDR1 SGHAT and CDR2 FQNNGV. The V end lost 8 bases, the J end lost 11 bases, and 19 bases lay between the germline ends. The CDR3 loop spans 14 amino acids. CDR3 amino acids: CASGQTGGYTPLHF. CDR3 coding DNA: TGTGCCAGCGGTCAGACGGGGGGGTATACACCCCTCCACTTT.

This clonotype is categorized as medium-sized. The genes are TRBV28 and TRBJ1-1, with 8 bases identical to TRBD1. The CDR3 consists of 16 residues. CDR1 and CDR2 from the germline V gene are MDHEN and SYDVKM. The V segment lost 10 bases and the J segment 2 bases; nucleotides outside the gene matches: 15. In nucleotides, the CDR3 is TGTGCCACCACCCATTTACTCAGGGGGCTCAACACTGAAGCTTTCTTT. Translated, it gives CATTHLLRGLNTEAFF.

A note on this clonotype: The conserved phenylalanine or tryptophan normally closing the CDR3 is absent here, so this likely arose from a read error. This chain joins TRBV12-3 or TRBV12-4 and TRBJ1-6, with 8 bases that match TRBD1. The V and J ends lost 9 bases and 3 bases, in that order; junction bases with no gene match: 10. This CDR3 region has 16 residues. The CDR3 nucleotides read TGTGCCAGAACCTCCGGGACAGGTGGCTATAATTCACCCCTCCACTCT. As protein: CARTSGTGGYNSPLHS.

This clonotype appeared a single time. No conserved phenylalanine or tryptophan is present at the end of the CDR3, so a read error is the likely explanation. The rearrangement uses TRBV12-3 or TRBV12-4 and TRBJ2-5; D perhaps matches TRBD2 (5 bases). This CDR3 is built from 15 residues. Between the trimmed V and J ends, which lost 6 bases and 6 bases, there was a span of 20 bases. This CDR3 reads CASSGLVGVVKTQYL. The CDR3 DNA reads as TGTGCCAGCAGCGGGCTAGTGGGAGTGGTGAAGACCCAGTACCTC.

In the case of this clonotype: The germline gene is not matched at one end of the junction; a read error may be the cause. The V gene is TRBV29-1, the J gene TRBJ2-1; 10 nucleotides agree with TRBD2. CDR1 and CDR2 (germline): SQVTM, ANQGSEA. The length of the CDR3 is 14 residues. The CDR3 nucleotides read TGCAGCCTCGGATTAGCGGGAGGCTACAAAGAGCAGTTCTTC. It yields the protein CSLGLAGGYKEQFF.

For this clonotype: The junction does not match germline at one end; this may be a read error. The chain couples TRBV6-5 to TRBJ2-3; D gene ambiguous. CDR1 and CDR2 from the germline V gene are MNHEY and SVGAGI. This CDR3 spans 13 amino acids. Here the CDR3 DNA reads TGTGCCAGCAGTTACCCACAAGGATATACGCAATATTTT. Amino acid sequence: CASSYPQGYTQYF.

The chain joins TRBV5-1 to TRBJ2-6; D remains ambiguous. The CDR3 runs to 15 residues. Per the germline V gene, CDR1 is SGHRS and CDR2 is YFSETQ. V gave up 0 bases and J gave up 13 bases, with 17 bases separating them. The CDR3 sequence: CASSLVYSGVKVLTF. CDR3 bases: TGCGCCAGCAGCTTGGTTTACTCTGGGGTCAAGGTCCTGACTTTC.

For this clonotype: The junction departs from germline at one end; a sequencing error may be responsible. The rearrangement links TRBV6-1 to TRBJ1-5; TRBD1 is a possible D gene (6 bases). CDR3 length: 16 amino acids. Looked up from germline, CDR1 is MNHNS and CDR2 is SASEGT. For the CDR3, the DNA is TGTGCCAGCAGTGAGGGGGCCCGACAGGTGTCTCAGCCCCGGCATTTT. Its translation is CASSEGARQVSQPRHF.

In this sample, this clonotype turned up a few times. At one boundary the junction diverges from the germline segment, which might be a read error. The chain joins TRBV6-5 to TRBJ2-7; no clear D gene. The CDR3 runs 13 residues. Germline V gives CDR1 MNHEY, CDR2 SVGAGI. CDR3 DNA: TGTGCCAGCGGTTACACAGACTCCTATGAGCAGTACTTC. Translating gives CASGYTDSYEQYF.

In the case of this clonotype: Sequence at one end of the junction differs from germline and may be a read error. The rearrangement joins TRBV6-1 to TRBJ1-1; D is unclear. The CDR3 contains 14 residues. Germline V gene data show CDR1 as MNHNS and CDR2 as SASEGT. The CDR3 DNA reads as TGTGCCAGCATCGAAGGTCGACGGCACACTGAAGCTTTCTTC. Translating it yields CASIEGRRHTEAFF.

On this clonotype itself: Given a much more abundant clone one base away, this may be a read error. The chain employs TRBV28 and TRBJ2-6, with D possibly TRBD1 on 5 matching bases. The V gene's germline CDR1 is MDHEN and CDR2 SYDVKM. This CDR3 comprises 16 residues. V shed 6 bases and J shed 1 base, with 13 bases lying between them. For the CDR3, the DNA is TGTGCCAGCAGCCTTCAGGGTCCGTCTGGGGCCAACGTCCTGACTTTC. As protein: CASSLQGPSGANVLTF. Filled out from reference TRBV28 and TRBJ2-6, the complete variable domain reads DVKVTQSSRYLVKRTGEKVFLECVQDMDHENMFWYRQDPGLGLRLIYFSYDVKMKEKGDIPEGYSVSREKKERFSLILESASTNQTSMYLCASSLQGPSGANVLTFGAGSRLTVL.